This TCR beta chain originates from a study of cytomegalovirus exposure and HLA in healthy donors. As to this clone: The antigen is unknown.

Libraries were prepared by immunoSEQ multiplex PCR; TCRdb keeps only in-frame clonotypes and omits some of them. The sample records 130,000 to 150,000 clones, about 90% being singletons. Study-wide points: The tendency of first-cohort TCR clusters to co-occur in the 90 to 150 validation repertoires emerged from a later analysis. The investigators catalogued 160 or so TCR beta chains as cytomegalovirus-associated.

The V and J ends lost 4 bases and 8 bases respectively, with 13 bases between them. This CDR3 has 14 amino acids. The V gene's germline CDR1 is SGHDT and CDR2 YYEEEE. This sequence was found in a man younger than 30 in good health and CMV-seronegative. Sequenced: PBMCs. The gene calls are TRBV5-6 and TRBJ1-6; D remains unclear. The CDR3 region has the DNA TGTGCCAGCAGCAGATTCCGTCCGGATTCACCCCTCCACTTT. Protein: CASSRFRPDSPLHF.